This T cell receptor beta chain was retrieved from a study of cytotoxic CD8 clonotypes in ibrutinib-treated CLL. Across the study: Productive templates per sample averaged nearly 260,000; productive rearrangements, roughly 100,000.

Produced via immunoSEQ multiplex PCR; TCRdb's table is partial and in-frame only. The data hold some 300,000 clones, with roughly 85% observed a single time. This receptor was obtained from a human donor with chronic lymphocytic leukemia. Specimen: PBMCs, collected before ibrutinib treatment.

CDR3 nucleotide sequence: TGCGCCAGCAGCTTGCCACCGGGACAGGGTATCCACGAGCAGTACTTC. It codes for CASSLPPGQGIHEQYF. V gene TRBV5-1 combines with J gene TRBJ2-7; 9 bases fit TRBD1. CDR1 is SGHRS, CDR2 YFSETQ, per germline. This CDR3 has 16 amino acids. The V and J ends lost 1 base and 5 bases, in that order; junction bases with no gene match: 10.